The table lists the clone carrying this TCR beta chain with a few counts. Its antigen remains unidentified. This entry belongs to a study of blood T cells in healthy people across ages. Study information: Researchers report that template switching captured about one barcoded beta molecule per two T cells. Whole-study findings and limits: Donor CMV status was unknown, possibly confounding expanded clonotype changes.

Primed by a sample-barcoded 5' primer and a J-beta primer mix, a second PCR proceeded for about 6 to 11 cycles. MiXCR, applied by TCRdb to the 5' RACE reads, yields one record per CDR3 protein. The sample yields about 560,000 distinct CDR3 sequences, about 25% seen once. Per sample, no less than 6 micrograms of total RNA were extracted. Germline CDR1 SGHRS, CDR2 YFSETQ. This CDR3 contains 14 residues. The V gene lost 0 bases and the J gene lost 4 bases, with 11 bases spanning the gap. The same sample was also used in a study of T cells of mothers and their children. That report adds: An overlap that was slightly higher, though non-significant, was seen in related mother-child pairs versus unrelated pairs.

V usage is TRBV5-1 and J usage is TRBJ2-7, with a weak D call TRBD2 (6 bases). Sequenced input: blood. This clonotype was sampled from a boy aged 2-9 years in good health. The CDR3 nucleotides read TGCGCCAGCAGCTTGGGGAGGGCTCGGTACGAGCAGTACTTC. The encoded protein is CASSLGRARYEQYF.